This T cell receptor (beta chain) was sequenced for a study of human T cells and chemical hapten exposure. The time point is: pre-sensitization, week 0. Treatment noted: therapeutic diphenylcyclopropenone sensitization with weekly scalp DPC. General study findings and limits: Patch test score rose with PT1 expanded TCR count, significant at thresholds 8, 16 and 32, not 4.

A single record per CDR3 protein comes from TCRdb applying MiXCR to the RACE reads. The data show about 120,000 distinct CDR3 sequences, about 13% seen once. Concerning this clonotype: Its matching antigen is unknown.

Specimen: whole blood, collected in connection with sensitization to the hapten diphenylcyclopropenone (DPC). The clonotype was recovered from a woman between 18 and 30 years old with alopecia areata. Some clones in this sample may be carry-over from other donors' samples.

The CDR3 loop is CSVAYLTDQPQHF. The DNA of the CDR3 is TGCAGCGTCGCCTACCTGACAGATCAGCCCCAGCATTTT. The chain recombines TRBV29-1 with TRBJ1-5, with TRBD1 as a possible D gene (5 bases). Germline values: CDR1 SQVTM, CDR2 ANQGSEA. The CDR3 totals 13 residues. V was pared by 6 bases and J by 5 bases, with 14 bases between.